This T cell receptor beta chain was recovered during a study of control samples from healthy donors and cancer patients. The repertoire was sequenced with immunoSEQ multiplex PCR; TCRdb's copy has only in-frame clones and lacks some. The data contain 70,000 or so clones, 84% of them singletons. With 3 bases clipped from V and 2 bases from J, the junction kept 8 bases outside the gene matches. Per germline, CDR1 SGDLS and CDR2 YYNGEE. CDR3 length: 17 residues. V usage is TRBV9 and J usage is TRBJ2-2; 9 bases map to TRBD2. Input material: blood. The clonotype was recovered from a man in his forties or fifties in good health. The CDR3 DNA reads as TGTGCCAGCAGCGGACCGCGGGGGGGTCCAAACACCGGGGAGCTGTTTTTT. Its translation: CASSGPRGGPNTGELFF.